The present TCR beta chain was sequenced within a study of tumor-infiltrating lymphocytes in primary liver carcinoma. Starting from roughly 0.5 ug of total RNA, TCR beta cDNA was produced with a primer in the constant region. Three rounds of nested multiplex PCR with slightly modified ARM-PCR produced TCR beta libraries. With TRBV1-TRBV30 forward primers and a C-beta reverse primer, the first two PCR rounds were run for approximately 10 cycles each. TCRdb independently ran MiXCR on the multiplex PCR reads; one entry per CDR3 protein. The sample records roughly 120,000 distinct CDR3 sequences, 65% to 75% being singletons. About this clonotype: A much larger clone differs from this one at a single base, so this may be a read error.

With 3 bases removed from V and 0 bases from J, the gap between germline ends came to 9 bases. The CDR3 covers 15 residues. Germline CDR1 reads WSHSY; CDR2 reads SAAADI. Each 20-30 mg portion of unsorted bulk tissue served as the source for co-extraction of RNA and DNA. Material: tumor-adjacent normal liver tissue. The sequence derives from an older woman with primary liver carcinoma and hepatitis B virus infection. The rearrangement joins TRBV10-2 to TRBJ2-1; D remains unclear. DNA for the CDR3: TGCGCCAGCAGTGACAAACCCTGCTCCTACAATGAGCAGTTCTTC. It is translated as CASSDKPCSYNEQFF.